The next 30 T cell receptor beta chains were all read from a single sample in a study of blood T cell repertoires in COVID-19. Generated by immunoSEQ multiplex PCR, the TCRdb table keeps only in-frame clones and is missing some. The table lists around 500,000 clones, about 85% of them singletons, with approximately 8% in the top ten. Specimen: PBMCs or T cells enriched from blood (not recorded which). All receptors derive from a woman in her sixties who had recovered from COVID-19.

The chain carries TRBV18 and TRBJ1-5; 8 nucleotides match TRBD1. V was pared by 2 bases and J by 12 bases, with 12 bases of the junction left unmatched. The V gene's germline CDR1 is KGHSH and CDR2 LQKENI. The CDR3 consists of 15 residues. CDR3: CASSPVTGGTEVQHF. The CDR3, as DNA: TGTGCCAGCTCACCAGTTACAGGGGGAACGGAGGTCCAGCATTTT.

This clone has more than one count but fewer than ten. The rearrangement uses TRBV6-5 and TRBJ1-2; 8 positions agree with TRBD1. V shed 0 bases and J 4 bases; nucleotides not matched to a gene: 4. There are 15 residues in the CDR3. Germline lookup yields CDR1 MNHEY and CDR2 SVGAGI. Written as DNA, the CDR3 is TGTGCCAGCAGTTACTCATTCGGGACAGGCTATGGCTACACCTTC. It yields the protein CASSYSFGTGYGYTF.

The gene calls are TRBV5-1 and TRBJ2-4; D might be TRBD1 (5 bases). CDR1 is SGHRS and CDR2 is YFSETQ in the germline V gene. V was trimmed by 4 bases and J by 0 bases, leaving 17 bases between them. There are 17 residues in the CDR3. The CDR3 DNA reads TGCGCCAGCAGCCCGGATCCGACAGTTCTAGCCAAAAACATTCAGTACTTC. Translating it yields CASSPDPTVLAKNIQYF.

The chain links TRBV7-9 to TRBJ1-2, with D perhaps matching TRBD1 (6 bases). The germline V gene encodes CDR1 SEHNR and CDR2 FQNEAQ (reference sequence). The CDR3 is made up of 14 amino acids. Between the trimmed V and J ends, which lost 1 base and 6 bases, there was a span of 12 bases. The CDR3 region is CASSLDVGAHGYTF. CDR3 DNA: TGTGCCAGCAGCTTAGATGTGGGGGCGCATGGCTACACCTTC.

This clone was counted once. This specimen includes other DNA sequences encoding the same CDR3. The chain has TRBV3-1 (or the pseudogene TRBV3-2) and TRBJ1-1, with a weak D call TRBD1 (6 bases). V gave up 5 bases and J gave up 5 bases, with 15 bases separating them. The CDR3 extends over 14 amino acids. Germline assignment: CDR1 LGHDT and CDR2 YNNKEL (reference sequence). CDR3 sequence reads: CASSLQGGRTEAFF. CDR3 DNA: TGTGCCAGCAGCTTACAGGGAGGGAGAACTGAAGCTTTCTTT.

This chain links TRBV11-2 with TRBJ1-2, with D hard to call. The CDR3 extends over 13 amino acids. V was trimmed by 1 base and J by 5 bases, leaving 8 bases between them. The germline V gene encodes CDR1 SGHAT and CDR2 FQNNGV. CDR3 DNA: TGTGCCAGCAGCTTAGCGTCGGGGTATGGCTACACCTTC. It codes for CASSLASGYGYTF.

This clone has just one count. The rearrangement uses TRBV7-8 and TRBJ1-3; D may be TRBD1 (5 bases). Trimming cost V 0 bases and J 0 bases, with 12 bases left between them. The CDR3 has 17 amino acids. Germline assignment: CDR1 SGHVS and CDR2 FQNEAQ. This CDR3 is CASSLARGLTSGNTIYF. Written as DNA, the CDR3 is TGTGCCAGCAGCTTAGCGCGGGGCCTGACCTCTGGAAACACCATATATTTT.

This clone was counted a few times. This chain uses TRBV7-2 with TRBJ2-3; the D gene is possibly TRBD2 (6 bases). Trimming took off 5 bases at V and 2 bases at J, with 11 bases between the two ends. The CDR3 totals 14 residues. Germline assignment: CDR1 SGHTA and CDR2 FQGNSA. CDR3 DNA sequence: TGTGCCAGCAGCCGGGGCGGGAACACAGATACGCAGTATTTT. Residues: CASSRGGNTDTQYF.

This clone has a single count. The chain has TRBV19 and TRBJ1-5, with D possibly being TRBD1 (6 bases). The CDR3 contains 14 residues. V lost 7 bases, J lost 5 bases, and 15 bases lay in between. The germline V gene encodes CDR1 LNHDA and CDR2 SQIVND (reference sequence). CDR3 sequence reads: CASTTVGGDQPQHF. The CDR3 region has the DNA TGTGCCAGTACCACGGTAGGGGGGGATCAGCCCCAGCATTTT.

CDR3 sequence (DNA): TGTGCCAGCACCACCCGAACAGGGAACACTGAAGCTTTCTTT. Protein sequence: CASTTRTGNTEAFF. The V gene is TRBV5-4, the J gene TRBJ1-1; D perhaps matches TRBD1 (5 bases). The CDR3 totals 14 residues. Germline V lookup: CDR1 SGHNT, CDR2 YYREEE (reference sequence). V lost 6 bases and J lost 1, with 13 bases in between.

The V gene is TRBV30, the J gene TRBJ2-2, with 7 bases that match TRBD1. The CDR3 runs to 16 residues. From germline, CDR1 is GTSNPN and CDR2 SVGIG (reference sequence). Trimming took 0 bases from V and 6 from J; bases not matched to a gene: 10. The CDR3 bases are TGTGCCTGGAGTGTTTGGGACAGTTGGACATCCGGGGAGCTGTTTTTT. Translated, it gives CAWSVWDSWTSGELFF.

This clone was picked up one time. This chain uses TRBV10-3 with TRBJ1-2; D gene uncertain. The V and J ends lost 5 bases and 5 bases respectively, with 15 bases between them. CDR3 size: 14 residues. Per the germline V gene, CDR1 is ENHRY and CDR2 is SYGVKD. In DNA, the CDR3 is TGTGCCATCAGTTCACAGCAAACTGAGTATGGCTACACCTTC. It encodes CAISSQQTEYGYTF.

The chain uses TRBV27 and TRBJ1-1; D unresolved. The V and J ends lost 6 bases and 1 base respectively, with 18 bases between them. This CDR3 spans 16 amino acids. Germline V lookup: CDR1 MNHEY, CDR2 SMNVEV (reference sequence). The CDR3 loop reads CASSLGWGGENTEAFF. CDR3 in DNA: TGTGCCAGCAGCCTAGGTTGGGGAGGAGAGAACACTGAAGCTTTCTTT.

The chain recombines TRBV6-5 with TRBJ1-1; 10 bases map to TRBD1. The CDR3 has 15 residues. V lost 5 bases and J lost 6; bases outside the gene matches: 9. Germline V gene lookup returns CDR1 MNHEY and CDR2 SVGAGI. The CDR3 DNA follows: TGTGCCAGCAGTCCGGGACAGGGGCCGTACCCTGAAGCTTTCTTT. Protein product: CASSPGQGPYPEAFF.

The chain uses TRBV27 and TRBJ2-3, with D maybe TRBD2 (6 bases). Trimming removed 6 bases at V and 4 bases at J, with 20 bases between. CDR1 and CDR2 from the germline V gene are MNHEY and SMNVEV (reference sequence). The CDR3 totals 16 residues. CDR3 in DNA: TGTGCCAGCAGCCATGGGAGGATCTGGGGGGCAGATACGCAGTATTTT. It is translated as CASSHGRIWGADTQYF.

CDR3 loop: CASSPTSGLTDTQYF. CDR3 DNA: TGTGCCAGCAGCCCTACTAGCGGCCTCACAGATACGCAGTATTTT. The rearrangement links TRBV3-1 (or the pseudogene TRBV3-2) to TRBJ2-3, with 8 bases aligning to TRBD2. V lost 4 bases and J lost 2; bases outside the gene matches: 5. Germline V gene data show CDR1 as LGHDT and CDR2 as YNNKEL (reference sequence). The length of the CDR3 is 15 residues.

This rearrangement joins TRBV27 to TRBJ2-7, with 8 nucleotides matching TRBD2. The CDR3 loop spans 13 amino acids. CDR1 and CDR2 (germline): MNHEY, SMNVEV (reference sequence). The ends lost 6 bases at V and 1 base at J; junction bases unmatched: 2. The CDR3 nucleotides are TGTGCCAGCAGGACTAGCGAGTCCTACGAGCAGTACTTC. Its translation: CASRTSESYEQYF.

This sequence joins TRBV28 and TRBJ2-5; 7 bases match TRBD1. The V and J ends lost 4 bases and 0 bases, in that order; junction bases with no gene match: 8. This CDR3 has 16 amino acids. Germline CDR1 reads MDHEN; CDR2 reads SYDVKM. CDR3 residues: CASSSRQGINQETQYF. The DNA of the CDR3 is TGTGCCAGCAGTTCTCGACAGGGAATAAACCAAGAGACCCAGTACTTC.

The V call is TRBV11-2, the J call TRBJ2-5; 9 bases are shared with TRBD2. CDR1 and CDR2 (germline): SGHAT, FQNNGV. The V segment lost 4 bases and the J segment 5 bases; nucleotides outside the gene matches: 17. The CDR3 is 18 amino acids. This CDR3 reads CASSSGTRGGGPRETQYF. The CDR3 nucleotides read TGTGCCAGCAGCTCCGGGACTCGCGGGGGGGGGCCCCGGGAGACCCAGTACTTC.

This clone has only one observation. The chain recombines TRBV27 with TRBJ1-1, with TRBD1 matching over 7 bases. The CDR3 has 15 residues. CDR1 MNHEY and CDR2 SMNVEV come from the germline V gene (reference sequence). The ends lost 6 bases at V and 0 bases at J; junction bases unmatched: 7. CDR3 sequence reads: CASRTTGQLNTEAFF. The CDR3 nucleotides are TGTGCCAGCAGGACGACGGGACAGTTGAACACTGAAGCTTTCTTT.

The genes are TRBV10-3 and TRBJ1-2; the D gene is possibly TRBD1 (6 bases). Trimming took 3 bases from V and 4 from J, leaving 9 bases between them. This CDR3 contains 13 residues. Germline assignment: CDR1 ENHRY and CDR2 SYGVKD. CDR3: CAISEQGLYGYTF. The DNA of the CDR3 is TGTGCCATCAGTGAACAGGGTCTCTATGGCTACACCTTC.

The chain is built from TRBV2 and TRBJ2-3; TRBD2 matches at 8 bases. Germline loops: CDR1 SNHLY, CDR2 FYNNEI. With 6 bases clipped from V and 1 base from J, the junction kept 12 bases outside the gene matches. CDR3 length: 17 amino acids. CDR3 loop: CASSALTGTRGTDTQYF. DNA of the CDR3: TGTGCCAGCAGCGCCTTAACCGGGACTAGGGGCACAGATACGCAGTATTTT.

The rearrangement links TRBV5-5 to TRBJ2-1; 8 nucleotides align to TRBD2. The CDR3 has 16 residues. The V gene's germline CDR1 is SGHKS and CDR2 YYEKEE (reference sequence). After removal of 4 bases from V and 4 bases from J, the junction contained 10 bases not matched to a gene. CDR3 region: CASSLSGSSLYNEQFF. The CDR3, as DNA: TGTGCCAGCAGCCTAAGCGGGAGCAGTCTTTACAATGAGCAGTTCTTC. Full variable domain (outside the CDR3, taken from reference TRBV5-5 and TRBJ2-1): DAGVTQSPTHLIKTRGQQVTLRCSPISGHKSVSWYQQVLGQGPQFIFQYYEKEERGRGNFPDRFSARQFPNYSSELNVNALLLGDSALYLCASSLSGSSLYNEQFFGPGTRLTVL.

V gene TRBV12-5 combines with J gene TRBJ1-1, with D uncertain. The ends were cut back, 0 bases at V and 6 bases at J, with 11 bases in the middle. CDR3 length equals 14 residues. Germline V gene data show CDR1 as LGHNT and CDR2 as FRNRAP. For the CDR3, the DNA is TGTGCTAGTGGTTTGGTCTCGCTTAGTTCTGAAGCTTTCTTT. It specifies CASGLVSLSSEAFF. Based on the CDR3 plus reference TRBV12-5 and TRBJ1-1, the full variable domain is DARVTQTPRHKVTEMGQEVTMRCQPILGHNTVFWYRQTMMQGLELLAYFRNRAPLDDSGMPKDRFSAEMPDATLATLKIQPSEPRDSAVYFCASGLVSLSSEAFFGQGTRLTVV.

The gene calls are TRBV28 and TRBJ1-5; no clear D gene. V was trimmed by 6 bases and J by 11 bases, leaving 11 bases between them. Germline loops: CDR1 MDHEN, CDR2 SYDVKM. This CDR3 comprises 11 residues. The CDR3 bases are TGTGCCAGCAGGGGCTGGGAGGCCCAGCATTTT. Amino acids: CASRGWEAQHF.

The rearrangement uses TRBV5-7 and TRBJ1-1, with D perhaps TRBD1 (5 bases). TRBV5-7 is sorted into the ORF group, with uncertain function. V shed 4 bases and J shed 1 base, with 14 bases lying between them. CDR3 length: 15 residues. The CDR3: CASSGGDLRNTEAFF. In nucleotides, the CDR3 is TGTGCCAGCAGCGGGGGGGACCTGCGGAACACTGAAGCTTTCTTT.

The chain has TRBV7-6 and TRBJ2-2; D possibly corresponds to TRBD2 (6 bases). V lost 5 bases, J lost 1 base, and 14 bases lay in between. The germline gives CDR1 SGHVS, CDR2 FNYEAQ. The CDR3 sequence is 16 residues long. CDR3 protein: CASSPRGGLNTGELFF. The CDR3 nucleotides read TGTGCCAGCAGCCCCCGGGGAGGTCTGAACACCGGGGAGCTGTTTTTT.

The chain recombines TRBV11-2 with TRBJ2-5; 7 nucleotides match TRBD1. CDR3 size: 15 residues. V shed 5 bases and J 4 bases; nucleotides not matched to a gene: 10. Germline V CDR1 and CDR2: SGHAT, FQNNGV. As DNA, the CDR3 is TGTGCCAGCAGCCCCAGACAGGGTGGAGGAGAGACCCAGTACTTC. Its protein product is CASSPRQGGGETQYF. Together with reference TRBV11-2 and TRBJ2-5, the CDR3 gives the full variable domain: EAGVAQSPRYKIIEKRQSVAFWCNPISGHATLYWYQQILGQGPKLLIQFQNNGVVDDSQLPKDRFSAERLKGVDSTLKIQPAKLEDSAVYLCASSPRQGGGETQYFGPGTRLLVL.

The genes are TRBV3-1 (or the pseudogene TRBV3-2) and TRBJ2-2; D uncertain. Between the trimmed V and J ends, which lost 1 base and 7 bases, there was a span of 16 bases. Germline CDR1 is LGHDT and CDR2 is YNNKEL (reference sequence). The CDR3 is 16 residues long. CDR3 amino acids: CASSQVARKAVGELFF. Written as DNA, the CDR3 is TGTGCCAGCAGCCAAGTAGCCCGTAAAGCAGTCGGGGAGCTGTTTTTT.

The CDR3 sequence is CASSQRRGAVTGELFF. DNA for the CDR3: TGTGCCAGCAGCCAAAGGCGGGGGGCTGTCACCGGGGAGCTGTTTTTT. The rearrangement joins TRBV3-1 (or the pseudogene TRBV3-2) to TRBJ2-2; 8 bases are shared with TRBD2. This CDR3 region has 16 residues. After removal of 2 bases from V and 4 bases from J, the junction contained 6 bases not matched to a gene. The germline CDR1 and CDR2 sequences are LGHDT and YNNKEL (reference sequence).